This section outlines one T cell receptor beta chain sequence together with its context. Produced via immunoSEQ multiplex PCR; TCRdb's table is partial and in-frame only. This table has about 64,000 clones, roughly 89% appearing once. This record comes from a study of T cell changes during pregnancy in multiple sclerosis. CDR1 and CDR2 (germline): SGHTA, FQGNSA. V shed 8 bases and J shed 2 bases, with 8 bases lying between them. CDR3 length: 12 amino acids. The V call is TRBV7-2, the J call TRBJ2-3; D may be TRBD2 (5 bases). This receptor was obtained from a female donor with multiple sclerosis, enrolled in a pregnancy study. The source was peripheral blood, collected in the second trimester of pregnancy. The CDR3 is CASGRYTDTQYF. The CDR3, as DNA: TGTGCCAGCGGGAGATACACAGATACGCAGTATTTT.